These T cell receptor beta chains were read from a single sample in a study of shared clonotypes between healthy human individuals. Clones were read by immunoSEQ multiplex PCR, and TCRdb kept only the in-frame ones, dropping some. The table records hundreds of thousands of clones, more than 95% of them present only once. Material: naive CD4+ T cells sorted from blood. All receptors come from a woman aged 30 to 39 in good health. The CDR3 runs from the conserved cysteine through the conserved F or W. Each record gives: J gene, V gene, CDR3 protein.

TRBJ2-7,TRBV9,CASSPNLAGDVGEQYF
TRBJ1-1,TRBV6-6,CASSYSSQGATEAFF
TRBJ2-7,TRBV18,CASSPQWGDEQYF
TRBJ1-4,TRBV2,CASSSRQGAREKLFF
TRBJ1-1,TRBV7-2,CASSLVQNTEAFF
TRBJ2-7,TRBV11-2,CASSSDRDLYEQYF
TRBJ2-7,TRBV2,CASSEYGSVGTYEQYF
TRBJ1-5,TRBV27,CASSLLGQENQPQHF
TRBJ1-1,TRBV19,CASSIHWDFPEAFF
TRBJ2-1,TRBV7-2,CASSLEGRSSGEQFF
TRBJ2-5,TRBV27,CASSLRKGETQYF
TRBJ2-7,TRBV18,CASSNSGYEQYF
NA,TRBV5-1,CASSFAGEGYEQYF
TRBJ2-7,TRBV28,CASKFSGTQRVEQYF
NA,TRBV7-2,CASSLGQGEPYEQYF
TRBJ2-1,TRBV7-9,CASSTGLAGSGEQFF
TRBJ1-5,TRBV6-6,CASSTDRGRQPQHF
TRBJ2-7,TRBV27,CASSPASTYEQYF
TRBJ1-5,TRBV15,CATSRGGSGIGNQPQHF
TRBJ1-4,TRBV6-5,CASQGGGGGKLFF
TRBJ2-3,TRBV4-2,CASSQEVAGVADTQYF
TRBJ1-3,TRBV28,CATHRPGSVGNTIYF
TRBJ2-7,TRBV11-2,CASSLDRKLAGIPFEQYF
TRBJ2-7,TRBV11-2,CASSSPLTSSYEQYF
TRBJ2-7,TRBV5-1,CASSLGTGASLLGEQYF
TRBJ1-1,TRBV6-1,CASSRDRNTEAFF
TRBJ1-2,TRBV16,CASSQRGTNYGYTF
TRBJ1-5,TRBV28,CASRPAGSQPQHF
TRBJ1-1,TRBV7-3,CASSFNMNTEAFF
TRBJ1-5,TRBV28,CASGSFGQGGNQPQHF
TRBJ2-3,TRBV11-2,CASSSGRDEQYF
TRBJ1-2,TRBV5-8,CASSQGVIEKHYGYTF
TRBJ2-3,TRBV28,CASRLAGVADTQYF
TRBJ2-5,TRBV4-1,CASSRGLRNQETQYF
TRBJ2-3,TRBV6-1,CASSGWVGDTQYF
TRBJ1-5,TRBV6-1,CASSENLGNQPQHF
TRBJ1-3,TRBV18,CASSPPGQTRNTIYF
TRBJ2-1,TRBV11-2,CASSLGGSYNEQFF
TRBJ2-7,TRBV30,CAWSVSGGEQYF
TRBJ1-4,TRBV6-6,CASSYSRQNNEKLFF
TRBJ2-1,TRBV18,CASSPPLAGGTSYNEQFF
TRBJ1-2,TRBV6-1,CASGGQGFLGYTF
TRBJ2-2,TRBV7-6,CASSLGRTSGSSDTGELFF
TRBJ2-3,TRBV2,CASSEWQTNTDTQYF